One and the same sample provided the 4 T cell receptor beta chains below, sequenced in a study of blood T cell repertoires in COVID-19. Clones were read by immunoSEQ multiplex PCR, and TCRdb kept only the in-frame ones, dropping some. The data contain 150,000 or so clones, around 85% of them singletons. The specimen sequenced was peripheral blood. The receptors were sampled from a man in his sixties with acute or convalescent COVID-19.

This clone appeared a single time. The V gene is TRBV6-5, the J gene TRBJ1-5, with TRBD1 matching over 9 bases. CDR1 MNHEY and CDR2 SVGAGI come from the germline V gene. The CDR3 length is 14 residues. Unmatched junction bases numbered 7, after V lost 6 bases and J lost 7 bases. CDR3 sequence: CASRPDRGKQPQHF. The CDR3 bases are TGTGCCAGCAGACCCGACAGGGGGAAACAGCCCCAGCATTTT.

This clone showed up just once. The CDR3 DNA reads as TGCGCCAGCAGCTCGCCCAGGCTGGGGGCGTTGAACACTGAAGCTTTCTTT. Residues: CASSSPRLGALNTEAFF. This chain connects TRBV5-1 to TRBJ1-1, with TRBD1 as a possible D gene (6 bases). The CDR3 contains 17 residues. With 3 bases removed from V and 0 bases from J, the gap between germline ends came to 18 bases. Germline V gives CDR1 SGHRS, CDR2 YFSETQ.

V usage is TRBV10-1 and J usage is TRBJ2-3; 7 bases map to TRBD1. The J segment lost 5 bases and the V segment lost 5 bases, leaving 16 bases of the junction unmatched. This CDR3 is 17 amino acids long. CDR1 is WNHNN, CDR2 SYGVQD, per germline (reference sequence). In nucleotides, the CDR3 is TGCGCCAGCAGTAATAGGGCAAAGGGGGCCATGGGAGATACGCAGTATTTT. This sequence encodes CASSNRAKGAMGDTQYF.

The CDR3 sequence is CSVVSRGGRVQYF. The DNA for the CDR3 is TGCAGCGTTGTATCCAGGGGCGGAAGGGTGCAGTACTTC. This sequence joins TRBV29-1 and TRBJ2-7; D is perhaps TRBD1 (6 bases). Germline CDR1 reads SQVTM; CDR2 reads ANQGSEA. V lost 4 bases and J lost 9, with 19 bases in between. This CDR3 spans 13 amino acids.